The clone carrying this T cell receptor beta chain occurred many times. Antigen: not known. This sample was taken from a study of CD8+CD57+ T cells in acquired aplastic anemia. Study-level background: Sorted CD4+ and CD8+ cells yielded DNA averaging around 3.2 ug.

Profiling that covered TCR beta VDJ and CDR3 relied on genomic DNA as its template. TCRdb used MiXCR to reprocess the reads, holding one entry per CDR3 protein. The table has 95,000 to 150,000 distinct CDR3 sequences, about two fifths seen once. Broader study findings: Patients and controls shared around 30 CD8+ CDR3 sequences.

The V end was cut by 6 bases, the J end by 8 bases, with 11 bases between. The CDR3 runs 11 residues. From germline, CDR1 is SQVTM and CDR2 ANQGSEA. Only patients with CD8+CD57+ cell expansion on flow cytometry were chosen for sequencing. V and J are TRBV29-1 and TRBJ2-1, with D possibly being TRBD1 (5 bases). The sequence came from a human donor with aplastic anemia. Sample: sorted CD4+, CD8+, or CD8+CD57+ T cells (not recorded which) from PBMCs. CDR3 sequence: CSVKGYYEQFF. The DNA for the CDR3 is TGCAGCGTCAAGGGGTATTATGAGCAGTTCTTC.